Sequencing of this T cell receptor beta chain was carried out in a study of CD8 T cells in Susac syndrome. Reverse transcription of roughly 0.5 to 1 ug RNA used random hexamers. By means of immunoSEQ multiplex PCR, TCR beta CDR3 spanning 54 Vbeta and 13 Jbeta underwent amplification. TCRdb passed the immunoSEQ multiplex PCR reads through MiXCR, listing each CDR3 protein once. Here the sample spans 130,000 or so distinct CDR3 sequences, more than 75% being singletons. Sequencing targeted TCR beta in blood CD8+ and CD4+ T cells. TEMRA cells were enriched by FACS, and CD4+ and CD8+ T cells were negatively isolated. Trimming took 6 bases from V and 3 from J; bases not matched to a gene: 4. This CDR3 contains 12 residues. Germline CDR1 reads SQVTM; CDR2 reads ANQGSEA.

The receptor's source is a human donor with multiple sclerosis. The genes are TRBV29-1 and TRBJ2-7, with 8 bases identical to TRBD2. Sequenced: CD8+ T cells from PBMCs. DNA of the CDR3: TGCAGCGTAGCGGGAGTCAGCTACGAGCAGTACTTC. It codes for CSVAGVSYEQYF.